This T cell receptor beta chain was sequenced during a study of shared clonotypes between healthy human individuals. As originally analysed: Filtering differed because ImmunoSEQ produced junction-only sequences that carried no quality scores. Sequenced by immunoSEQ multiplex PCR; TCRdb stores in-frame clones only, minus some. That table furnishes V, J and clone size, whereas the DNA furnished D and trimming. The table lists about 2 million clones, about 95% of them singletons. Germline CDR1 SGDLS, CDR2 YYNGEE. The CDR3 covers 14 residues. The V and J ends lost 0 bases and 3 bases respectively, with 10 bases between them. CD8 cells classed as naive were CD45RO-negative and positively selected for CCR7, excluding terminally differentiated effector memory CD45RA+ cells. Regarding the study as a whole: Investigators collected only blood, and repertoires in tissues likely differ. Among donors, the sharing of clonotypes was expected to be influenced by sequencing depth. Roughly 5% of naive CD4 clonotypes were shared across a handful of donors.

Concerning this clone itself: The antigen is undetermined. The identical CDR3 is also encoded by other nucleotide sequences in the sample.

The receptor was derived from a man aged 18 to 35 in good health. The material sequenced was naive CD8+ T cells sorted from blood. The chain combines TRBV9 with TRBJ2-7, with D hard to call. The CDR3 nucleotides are TGTGCCAGCAGCGTAGGAGGTGGCGGCTACGAGCAGTACTTC. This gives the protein CASSVGGGGYEQYF.